This entry is about one T cell receptor beta chain. The antigen is undetermined. The data were obtained in a study of cytomegalovirus exposure and HLA in healthy donors. CDR1 is SGHRS and CDR2 is YFSETQ in the germline V gene. With 5 bases removed from V and 2 bases from J, the gap between germline ends came to 13 bases. The CDR3 is 15 amino acids. General study findings and limits: The dataset shows that most TCR sequences were rare, while some public TCRs occurred in many donors.

Sequencing was performed with immunoSEQ multiplex PCR; in TCRdb, only in-frame clones are kept and a portion is missing. Here the sample spans approximately 260,000 clones, approximately 86% being singletons. The source material was PBMCs. The sequence was obtained from a woman aged 18-29 years in good health and CMV-seronegative. The rearrangement uses TRBV5-1 and TRBJ2-2, with D hard to call. CDR3 DNA: TGCGCCAGCAGTTCAGGATGGTCTAACACCGGGGAGCTGTTTTTT. Its translation: CASSSGWSNTGELFF.